This TCR beta chain stems from a study of cytomegalovirus exposure and HLA in healthy donors. TCRdb's table, derived via immunoSEQ multiplex PCR, lists solely in-frame clones and lacks some. The sample lists over 100,000 clones; roughly 94% were seen once. CDR3 length: 14 amino acids. V shed 5 bases and J 8 bases; nucleotides not matched to a gene: 9. From germline, CDR1 is MNHEY and CDR2 SVGAGI. This sequence was found in a woman younger than 30 in good health and CMV-seronegative. The chain couples TRBV6-5 to TRBJ2-4, with 7 positions matching TRBD1. Input material: PBMCs. This chain's CDR3 is CASSPPGQNHIQYF. In DNA, the CDR3 is TGTGCCAGCAGTCCCCCGGGACAGAACCACATTCAGTACTTC.